These 25 T cell receptor beta chains originate from one sample sequenced in a study of cytomegalovirus exposure and HLA in healthy donors. The study ran its PCR with 60 Vbeta and 13 Jbeta primers. The table came from immunoSEQ multiplex PCR; TCRdb's copy has only in-frame clones and leaves some out. Of about 150,000 clones listed, 70% to 80% were seen once; the top ten hold approximately 4%. Specimen: PBMCs. Every receptor here comes from a woman between 40 and 50 years old in good health and CMV-seronegative.

The sample holds a few counts of this clone. V is TRBV6-1 and J is TRBJ1-1, with D unclear. This CDR3 is built from 15 residues. CDR1 is MNHNS, CDR2 SASEGT, per germline. V lost 2 bases to trimming and J lost 5 bases, with 15 bases between them. The CDR3 protein is CASSERQAGRTEAFF. CDR3 DNA sequence: TGTGCCAGCAGTGAAAGGCAGGCGGGGAGGACTGAAGCTTTCTTT.

This clone was detected a few times. V is TRBV28 and J is TRBJ2-1; 10 nucleotides align to TRBD2. V shed 5 bases and J 8 bases; nucleotides not matched to a gene: 12. This CDR3 is 16 amino acids long. Germline CDR1 MDHEN, CDR2 SYDVKM. The CDR3 sequence is CASSSGGVPGSYEQFF. CDR3 sequence (DNA): TGTGCCAGCAGTAGCGGGGGGGTACCGGGGAGCTATGAGCAGTTCTTC.

V usage is TRBV27 and J usage is TRBJ1-2; 9 bases match TRBD1. CDR1 and CDR2 (germline): MNHEY, SMNVEV (reference sequence). The CDR3 has 15 residues. V dropped 7 bases and J dropped 0; count of bases not matched to a gene: 6. The CDR3 DNA is TGTGCCAGCACCCGACAGGGGGGAGCTAACTATGGCTACACCTTC. Protein sequence: CASTRQGGANYGYTF.

V usage is TRBV7-6 and J usage is TRBJ2-3; 12 bases are shared with TRBD2. Trimming cost V 4 bases and J 3 bases; bases outside gene matches: 8. CDR1 is SGHVS, CDR2 FNYEAQ, per germline. The CDR3 covers 17 residues. DNA for the CDR3: TGTGCCAGCAGCTCGACGACTAGCGGGAGAGGGACAGATACGCAGTATTTT. It codes for CASSSTTSGRGTDTQYF.

This chain links TRBV4-1 with TRBJ2-5, with D possibly being TRBD2 (6 bases). CDR1 and CDR2 (germline): MGHRA, YSYEKL. The CDR3 spans 17 residues. V lost 1 base and J 4 bases, leaving 19 bases between the germline ends. In nucleotides, the CDR3 is TGCGCCAGCAGCCAAGCCCCAGGAGGGATGCGGGGAGAGACCCAGTACTTC. Amino acid sequence: CASSQAPGGMRGETQYF.

The chain is built from TRBV30 and TRBJ1-2; 7 nucleotides line up with TRBD1. With 1 base clipped from V and 0 bases from J, the junction kept 5 bases outside the gene matches. The germline V gene encodes CDR1 GTSNPN and CDR2 SVGIG (reference sequence). The CDR3 loop spans 15 amino acids. In DNA form, the CDR3 reads TGTGCCTGGAGTGGAGACAGGGCCCCTAACTATGGCTACACCTTC. It translates to CAWSGDRAPNYGYTF.

The V and J genes are TRBV5-4 and TRBJ2-7; 7 bases align to TRBD1. With V trimmed by 4 bases and J by 2 bases, 9 bases remained unmatched. The CDR3 is 15 amino acids. Per germline, CDR1 SGHNT and CDR2 YYREEE (reference sequence). In nucleotides, the CDR3 is TGTGCCAGCAGCCCCAGGGACAGATTCCCCTACGAGCAGTACTTC. Protein sequence: CASSPRDRFPYEQYF.

The chain recombines TRBV5-1 with TRBJ1-5, with D unresolved. The germline CDR1 and CDR2 sequences are SGHRS and YFSETQ. Trimming shortened V by 1 base and J by 0 bases, and 11 bases separated the two germline ends. This CDR3 has 16 residues. The CDR3 loop is CASSLLPAGSNQPQHF. The CDR3, as DNA: TGCGCCAGCAGCTTGTTGCCCGCGGGTAGCAATCAGCCCCAGCATTTT.

The V and J genes are TRBV5-1 and TRBJ2-7; TRBD1 is a possible D gene (6 bases). CDR1 is SGHRS, CDR2 YFSETQ, per germline. Trimming stripped 0 bases from V and 2 bases from J, with 18 bases between. There are 17 residues in the CDR3. CDR3 bases: TGCGCCAGCAGCTTGGGAACGCTGACAGGTCGAACCTACGAGCAGTACTTC. It yields the protein CASSLGTLTGRTYEQYF. Combining the CDR3 with reference TRBV5-1 and TRBJ2-7 gives the whole variable domain KAGVTQTPRYLIKTRGQQVTLSCSPISGHRSVSWYQQTPGQGLQFLFEYFSETQRNKGNFPGRFSGRQFSNSRSEMNVSTLELGDSALYLCASSLGTLTGRTYEQYFGPGTRLTVT.

The chain links TRBV10-2 to TRBJ2-7; 10 bases align to TRBD2. Germline assignment: CDR1 WSHSY and CDR2 SAAADI. The V gene end was trimmed by 0 bases and the J gene end by 3 bases; junction bases not matched to a gene: 5. CDR3 size: 16 residues. The CDR3 is CASSESLAGARYEQYF. In DNA form, the CDR3 reads TGCGCCAGCAGTGAGTCCCTAGCGGGAGCGCGCTACGAGCAGTACTTC.

The V gene is TRBV13, the J gene TRBJ2-5, with D tentatively TRBD2 (6 bases). Germline assignment: CDR1 PRHDT and CDR2 FYEKMQ (reference sequence). V shed 5 bases and J shed 2 bases, with 18 bases lying between them. This CDR3 region has 16 residues. CDR3 DNA sequence: TGTGCCAGCAGCCCGCGACGACTAGACCGACAAGAGACCCAGTACTTC. The encoded protein is CASSPRRLDRQETQYF. Full variable domain (rest looked up from reference TRBV13 and TRBJ2-5): AAGVIQSPRHLIKEKRETATLKCYPIPRHDTVYWYQQGPGQDPQFLISFYEKMQSDKGSIPDRFSAQQFSDYHSELNMSSLELGDSALYFCASSPRRLDRQETQYFGPGTRLLVL.

The J gene is TRBJ2-7, the V gene TRBV7-9; 9 nucleotides match TRBD1. The germline gives CDR1 SEHNR, CDR2 FQNEAQ (reference sequence). The CDR3 covers 16 residues. After removal of 0 bases from V and 2 bases from J, the junction contained 5 bases not matched to a gene. CDR3 bases: TGTGCCAGCAGCTTAGCCGGGACAGGGCGACCCTACGAGCAGTACTTC. Translated: CASSLAGTGRPYEQYF. Variable domain in full (rest from reference TRBV7-9 and TRBJ2-7): DTGVSQNPRHKITKRGQNVTFRCDPISEHNRLYWYRQTLGQGPEFLTYFQNEAQLEKSRLLSDRFSAERPKGSFSTLEIQRTEQGDSAMYLCASSLAGTGRPYEQYFGPGTRLTVT.

J is TRBJ2-1 and V is TRBV6-1, with D tentatively TRBD1 (6 bases). Trimming shortened V by 2 bases and J by 4 bases, and 18 bases separated the two germline ends. CDR3 length equals 17 residues. Germline CDR1 MNHNS, CDR2 SASEGT. The CDR3 sequence is CASSEMAAGDPYNEQFF. The CDR3 DNA sequence: TGTGCCAGCAGTGAAATGGCGGCAGGGGACCCATACAATGAGCAGTTCTTC.

This sequence joins TRBV13 and TRBJ2-3; D is possibly TRBD2 (6 bases). Germline V gene sequence: CDR1 PRHDT, CDR2 FYEKMQ (reference sequence). The CDR3 consists of 15 residues. The V gene lost 2 bases and the J gene lost 0 bases, with 9 bases spanning the gap. DNA of the CDR3: TGTGCCAGCAGCTTACGCGGGGCCAGCACAGATACGCAGTATTTT. Its translation: CASSLRGASTDTQYF.

The CDR3: CASRTGFSKETQYF. In DNA, the CDR3 is TGCGCCAGCAGAACGGGGTTTTCGAAAGAGACCCAGTACTTC. This chain uses TRBV5-1 with TRBJ2-5; TRBD2 might be the D (5 bases). Trimming stripped 5 bases from V and 3 bases from J, with 14 bases between. CDR3 length: 14 amino acids. The germline V gene encodes CDR1 SGHRS and CDR2 YFSETQ.

This clone showed up just once. This sequence joins TRBV7-9 and TRBJ1-2; D remains ambiguous. Germline CDR1 and CDR2: SEHNR and FQNEAQ (reference sequence). Trimming shortened V by 4 bases and J by 4 bases, and 13 bases separated the two germline ends. The CDR3 covers 14 residues. CDR3 DNA: TGTGCCAGCAGCTCCCCTGTCGAGTCCTATGGCTACACCTTC. It specifies CASSSPVESYGYTF.

V gene TRBV29-1 combines with J gene TRBJ1-2; 8 nucleotides agree with TRBD1. The CDR3 loop spans 13 amino acids. V lost 6 bases, J lost 1 base, and 4 bases stayed unmatched. Germline lookup yields CDR1 SQVTM and CDR2 ANQGSEA. CDR3 in amino acids: CSVQTGDNYGYTF. The CDR3 nucleotides are TGCAGCGTCCAGACAGGGGATAACTATGGCTACACCTTC. The full variable domain, rest sourced from reference TRBV29-1 and TRBJ1-2, is SAVISQKPSRDICQRGTSLTIQCQVDSQVTMMFWYRQQPGQSLTLIATANQGSEATYESGFVIDKFPISRPNLTFSTLTVSNMSPEDSSIYLCSVQTGDNYGYTFGSGTRLTVV.

The chain is built from TRBV14 and TRBJ1-4; 7 bases align to TRBD1. Germline CDR1 SGHDN, CDR2 FVKESK. The V segment lost 3 bases and the J segment 7 bases; nucleotides outside the gene matches: 5. The CDR3 is 14 residues long. The DNA for the CDR3 is TGTGCCAGCAGCCAGGGACAGATGCCTGAAAAACTGTTTTTT. Translating gives CASSQGQMPEKLFF.

The chain joins TRBV10-1 to TRBJ1-2; tentatively, D is TRBD1 (6 bases). The length of the CDR3 is 13 residues. V was pared by 4 bases and J by 5 bases, with 11 bases between. Germline V gene sequence: CDR1 WNHNN, CDR2 SYGVQD (reference sequence). CDR3 DNA: TGCGCCAGCAGTGGACACAGGGAGTATGGCTACACCTTC. This codes for CASSGHREYGYTF.

This rearrangement joins TRBV15 to TRBJ2-5; 9 bases agree with TRBD1. CDR1 is LNHNV, CDR2 YYDKDF, per germline (reference sequence). After removal of 6 bases from V and 1 base from J, the junction contained 6 bases not matched to a gene. This CDR3 comprises 15 residues. In DNA form, the CDR3 reads TGTGCCACCAGATCGGGACAGGGTACCCAAGAGACCCAGTACTTC. Amino acid sequence: CATRSGQGTQETQYF.

V and J are TRBV7-9 and TRBJ2-7, with D unresolved. The CDR3 has 13 amino acids. Germline V gene data show CDR1 as SEHNR and CDR2 as FQNEAQ (reference sequence). Trimming shortened V by 5 bases and J by 7 bases, and 15 bases separated the two germline ends. CDR3: CASSPVPPLEQYF. The CDR3 DNA follows: TGTGCCAGCAGCCCGGTCCCACCCCTTGAGCAGTACTTC.

The CDR3: CATLPLQGWGTEAFF. The CDR3 DNA sequence: TGTGCCACCCTACCCCTACAGGGCTGGGGGACTGAAGCTTTCTTT. The chain couples TRBV18 to TRBJ1-1; D is possibly TRBD1 (6 bases). V was trimmed by 10 bases and J by 5 bases, leaving 23 bases between them. The CDR3 is 15 residues long. From germline, CDR1 is KGHSH and CDR2 LQKENI.

The CDR3, as DNA: TGTGCCATCAGTGAGTCCAGGGGGGTACGGGAGACCCAGTACTTC. Amino acid sequence: CAISESRGVRETQYF. The chain has TRBV10-3 and TRBJ2-5, with a tentative D call TRBD1 (7 bases). The CDR3 length is 15 residues. CDR1 is ENHRY, CDR2 SYGVKD, per germline. Deletions cut 0 bases from V and 5 bases from J, with 13 bases between.

The rearrangement joins TRBV2 to TRBJ2-7, with 8 nucleotides matching TRBD1. Germline CDR1 reads SNHLY; CDR2 reads FYNNEI. Trimming removed 5 bases from V and 5 bases from J; junction bases left unmatched: 8. This CDR3 spans 14 amino acids. The CDR3 here is CASSPDRARDEQYF. In DNA form, the CDR3 reads TGTGCCAGCAGTCCGGACAGGGCAAGGGACGAGCAGTACTTC.

This chain uses TRBV6-1 with TRBJ1-5; 10 bases fit TRBD1. The germline V gene has CDR1 MNHNS and CDR2 SASEGT. J lost 5 bases, V lost 2 bases, and 6 bases had no gene match. The CDR3 spans 16 residues. DNA of the CDR3: TGTGCCAGCAGTGAAAGGGACAGGGGTCGCCATCAGCCCCAGCATTTT. Protein product: CASSERDRGRHQPQHF.